Following are 25 T cell receptor beta chains from one sample sequenced in a study of blood T cell repertoires in COVID-19. The repertoire was sequenced with immunoSEQ multiplex PCR; TCRdb's copy has only in-frame clones and lacks some. The sample lists roughly 250,000 clones; around 87% were seen once. The sequenced material came from peripheral blood. Receptor source: a woman in her fifties or sixties with acute or convalescent COVID-19.

The CDR3 coding sequence is TGTGCCAGCAGCTTGCCGGACAATGAGCAGTTCTTC. This encodes CASSLPDNEQFF. J is TRBJ2-1 and V is TRBV5-6; D is uncertain. Trimming removed 1 base from V and 5 bases from J, with 4 bases in between. The CDR3 runs to 12 residues. Germline-derived CDR1 and CDR2 are SGHDT and YYEEEE. Based on the CDR3 plus reference TRBV5-6 and TRBJ2-1, the full variable domain is DAGVTQSPTHLIKTRGQQVTLRCSPKSGHDTVSWYQQALGQGPQFIFQYYEEEERQRGNFPDRFSGHQFPNYSSELNVNALLLGDSALYLCASSLPDNEQFFGPGTRLTVL.

This chain joins TRBV27 and TRBJ2-7; D possibly corresponds to TRBD1 (5 bases). The CDR3 has 13 residues. The V and J ends lost 4 bases and 5 bases respectively, with 12 bases between them. Germline V gene data show CDR1 as MNHEY and CDR2 as SMNVEV (reference sequence). For the CDR3, the DNA is TGTGCCAGCAGTTCCCGCCAGGACAACGAGCAGTACTTC. It translates to CASSSRQDNEQYF.

The V and J genes are TRBV7-9 and TRBJ2-7; perhaps TRBD2 as D (7 bases). The V gene lost 5 bases and the J gene lost 5 bases, with 16 bases spanning the gap. Germline V lookup: CDR1 SEHNR, CDR2 FQNEAQ (reference sequence). This CDR3 spans 14 amino acids. The CDR3 coding sequence is TGTGCCAGCAGCCCCCACGGGGGGCTAAACGAGCAGTACTTC. Translation gives CASSPHGGLNEQYF.

The genes are TRBV28 and TRBJ1-1, with D possibly matching TRBD1 (6 bases). The CDR3 has 15 residues. In germline, CDR1 is MDHEN, CDR2 SYDVKM. V was clipped by 1 base and J by 1 base, with 10 bases between them. This chain's CDR3 is CASSLSRTENTEAFF. The CDR3 DNA reads TGTGCCAGCAGTTTATCCCGGACAGAGAACACTGAAGCTTTCTTT. The complete variable domain, with remaining parts taken from reference TRBV28 and TRBJ1-1, reads DVKVTQSSRYLVKRTGEKVFLECVQDMDHENMFWYRQDPGLGLRLIYFSYDVKMKEKGDIPEGYSVSREKKERFSLILESASTNQTSMYLCASSLSRTENTEAFFGQGTRLTVV.

The chain uses TRBV5-1 and TRBJ2-5, with TRBD2 identical over 9 bases. The CDR3 covers 16 residues. The germline gives CDR1 SGHRS, CDR2 YFSETQ. V dropped 3 bases and J dropped 0; count of bases not matched to a gene: 6. The CDR3 region is CASSSLTSGYQETQYF. For the CDR3, the DNA is TGCGCCAGCAGCTCGCTGACTAGCGGATACCAAGAGACCCAGTACTTC.

J is TRBJ1-2 and V is TRBV7-9, with no clear D. V lost 1 base and J lost 2, with 8 bases in between. The CDR3 covers 14 residues. Germline-derived CDR1 and CDR2 are SEHNR and FQNEAQ (reference sequence). CDR3 loop: CASSLGGHNYGYTF. In nucleotides, the CDR3 is TGTGCCAGCAGCTTAGGTGGGCACAACTATGGCTACACCTTC.

Concerning this clone itself: The DNA is omitted, as the CDR3 cannot be located on it reliably, and the CDR3 follows TCRdb's listing. The rearrangement links TRBV21-1 to TRBJ2-7; the DNA was not compared with TRBD1, the D call given in the table. TRBV21-1 is termed a pseudogene. The CDR3 extends over 17 residues, inclusive of both ends. CDR3 sequence reads: CASSKATVGTGIYEQYF.

The CDR3 spells CASSYSRFQPQHF. The DNA of the CDR3 is TGTGCCAGCAGTTACTCTCGGTTTCAGCCCCAGCATTTT. The chain links TRBV6-5 to TRBJ1-5; no clear D gene. V gave up 0 bases and J gave up 6 bases, with 6 bases separating them. The germline gives CDR1 MNHEY, CDR2 SVGAGI. The CDR3 has 13 amino acids.

V and J are TRBV30 and TRBJ2-1; TRBD2 might be the D (5 bases). V was cut by 1 base and J by 5 bases, with 15 bases left in between. The CDR3 loop spans 15 amino acids. Per the germline V gene, CDR1 is GTSNPN and CDR2 is SVGIG (reference sequence). The DNA of the CDR3 is TGTGCCTGGAGTGGAGGGTGGACTTCGAACAATGAGCAGTTCTTC. This codes for CAWSGGWTSNNEQFF.

The V and J genes are TRBV20-1 and TRBJ1-1, with D hard to call. Germline V CDR1 and CDR2: DFQATT, SNEGSKA (reference sequence). This CDR3 has 11 residues. V was clipped by 0 bases and J by 6 bases, with 5 bases between them. This chain's CDR3 is CSARDIAEAFF. The CDR3 nucleotides are TGCAGTGCTAGAGATATTGCTGAAGCTTTCTTT.

The DNA for the CDR3 is TGTGCCAGCTCACTTTACACTGAAAAACTGTTTTTT. It yields the protein CASSLYTEKLFF. The V call is TRBV18, the J call TRBJ1-4, with unresolved D. V lost 4 bases to trimming and J lost 7 bases, with 7 bases between them. The CDR3 consists of 12 residues. Germline loops: CDR1 KGHSH, CDR2 LQKENI. The whole variable domain, remainder taken from reference TRBV18 and TRBJ1-4, is NAGVMQNPRHLVRRRGQEARLRCSPMKGHSHVYWYRQLPEEGLKFMVYLQKENIIDESGMPKERFSAEFPKEGPSILRIQQVVRGDSAAYFCASSLYTEKLFFGSGTQLSVL.

This rearrangement joins TRBV27 to TRBJ1-2; 8 bases are shared with TRBD1. This CDR3 is built from 16 residues. The V segment lost 2 bases and the J segment 5 bases; nucleotides outside the gene matches: 10. The germline V gene has CDR1 MNHEY and CDR2 SMNVEV (reference sequence). CDR3 amino acids: CASSLRRGQGEYGYTF. CDR3 DNA sequence: TGTGCCAGCAGTTTACGCCGCGGACAGGGAGAGTATGGCTACACCTTC.

The sample holds one count of this clone. The chain uses TRBV6-2 or TRBV6-3 and TRBJ2-7, with a weak D call TRBD1 (6 bases). Deletions cut 6 bases from V and 7 bases from J, with 19 bases between. Germline V gives CDR1 MNHEY, CDR2 SVGEGT. The CDR3 runs 14 residues. CDR3 DNA sequence: TGTGCCAGCAGCACCCCTACAGGGTCTCGGGAGCAGTACTTC. Amino acid sequence: CASSTPTGSREQYF.

V and J are TRBV28 and TRBJ2-7; D might be TRBD2 (5 bases). Trimming stripped 2 bases from V and 5 bases from J, with 7 bases between. This CDR3 contains 12 residues. Germline CDR1 reads MDHEN; CDR2 reads SYDVKM. CDR3 sequence (DNA): TGTGCCAGCAGTTTAGTCGGGAACGAGCAGTACTTC. It translates to CASSLVGNEQYF.

CDR3 nucleotides: TGTGCCAGCAGTTTATGGGGGGCGGAGACTTATAGCAATCAGCCCCAGCATTTT. Protein: CASSLWGAETYSNQPQHF. This sequence joins TRBV28 and TRBJ1-5; D may be TRBD1 (6 bases). Trimming took 0 bases from V and 0 from J, leaving 15 bases between them. Germline values: CDR1 MDHEN, CDR2 SYDVKM. The CDR3 covers 18 residues.

In its sample, this clone was seen a few times. The genes are TRBV7-2 and TRBJ1-4, with D perhaps TRBD1 (6 bases). There are 14 residues in the CDR3. Germline CDR1 reads SGHTA; CDR2 reads FQGNSA. With 3 bases removed from V and 8 bases from J, the gap between germline ends came to 13 bases. CDR3 nucleotide sequence: TGTGCCAGCAGCTTCGACAGGCAGCGGGAAAAACTGTTTTTT. Translating it yields CASSFDRQREKLFF.

V is TRBV3-1 (or the pseudogene TRBV3-2) and J is TRBJ2-1; a weak D match, TRBD2 (5 bases). The CDR3 is 17 residues long. Trimming stripped 1 base from V and 9 bases from J, with 22 bases between. CDR1 and CDR2 (germline): LGHDT, YNNKEL (reference sequence). The CDR3 coding sequence is TGTGCCAGCAGCCAAGGACAAGTGGGAGTCTTGAACGTTGAGCAGTTCTTC. Protein: CASSQGQVGVLNVEQFF.

V and J are TRBV18 and TRBJ1-6, with D possibly matching TRBD1 (6 bases). CDR1 is KGHSH and CDR2 is LQKENI in the germline V gene. V gave up 6 bases and J gave up 3 bases, with 12 bases separating them. This CDR3 has 15 residues. The CDR3 region is CASSRKGDYNSPLHF. CDR3 coding DNA: TGTGCCAGCTCCCGAAAGGGGGACTATAATTCACCCCTCCACTTT.

V is TRBV5-6 and J is TRBJ2-1, with TRBD2 matching 9 bases. The V and J ends lost 4 bases and 7 bases, in that order; junction bases with no gene match: 9. CDR3 length: 15 residues. Germline V gene data show CDR1 as SGHDT and CDR2 as YYEEEE. The CDR3 loop is CASSQTGLATNEQFF. Written as DNA, the CDR3 is TGTGCCAGCAGCCAAACGGGACTAGCAACGAATGAGCAGTTCTTC. The whole variable domain, filled in from reference TRBV5-6 and TRBJ2-1, reads DAGVTQSPTHLIKTRGQQVTLRCSPKSGHDTVSWYQQALGQGPQFIFQYYEEEERQRGNFPDRFSGHQFPNYSSELNVNALLLGDSALYLCASSQTGLATNEQFFGPGTRLTVL.

The genes are TRBV20-1 and TRBJ2-7; TRBD2 matches at 11 bases. The V gene end was trimmed by 3 bases and the J gene end by 4 bases; junction bases not matched to a gene: 5. The CDR3 contains 14 residues. Germline V gives CDR1 DFQATT, CDR2 SNEGSKA (reference sequence). The chain's CDR3 is CSASPSGRSYEQYF. In DNA, the CDR3 is TGCAGTGCTAGTCCTAGCGGGAGGTCTTACGAGCAGTACTTC.

The rearrangement links TRBV3-1 (or the pseudogene TRBV3-2) to TRBJ1-2; D gene ambiguous. This CDR3 has 13 amino acids. Deletions cut 3 bases from V and 6 bases from J, with 11 bases between. Germline V lookup: CDR1 LGHDT, CDR2 YNNKEL (reference sequence). CDR3 sequence: CASSQASQDGYTF. CDR3 DNA sequence: TGTGCCAGCAGCCAGGCATCCCAGGATGGCTACACCTTC.

This chain connects TRBV2 to TRBJ1-5, with 7 bases lining up with TRBD1. CDR1 SNHLY and CDR2 FYNNEI come from the germline V gene. The V gene end was trimmed by 6 bases and the J gene end by 0 bases; junction bases not matched to a gene: 5. The CDR3 is 15 residues long. The CDR3 reads CASRGTDNSNQPQHF. CDR3 coding DNA: TGTGCCAGCAGGGGGACAGACAATAGCAATCAGCCCCAGCATTTT. Supplemented by reference TRBV2 and TRBJ1-5, the full variable domain reads EPEVTQTPSHQVTQMGQEVILRCVPISNHLYFYWYRQILGQKVEFLVSFYNNEISEKSEIFDDQFSVERPDGSNFTLKIRSTKLEDSAMYFCASRGTDNSNQPQHFGDGTRLSIL.

The V call is TRBV7-3, the J call TRBJ2-7; 8 nucleotides align to TRBD1. This CDR3 is built from 15 residues. J was trimmed by 3 bases and V by 8 bases; bases with no gene match: 12. Germline CDR1 is SGHTA and CDR2 is FQGTGA. The DNA for the CDR3 is TGTGCCAGCTCGGAGGGGGCAGGGGGCAGCTACGAGCAGTACTTC. This gives the protein CASSEGAGGSYEQYF.

The chain employs TRBV2 and TRBJ2-3; 9 nucleotides line up with TRBD1. Germline-derived CDR1 and CDR2 are SNHLY and FYNNEI. J gave up 4 bases and V 8 bases, and 1 base lay outside the gene matches. This CDR3 is built from 12 residues. CDR3 bases: TGTGCCAGCCGGGACAGGGCAGATACGCAGTATTTT. Protein sequence: CASRDRADTQYF.

The CDR3 nucleotides are TGTGCCAGCAGTACAGGGGGCTGGGGATCACCCCTCCACTTT. Translation: CASSTGGWGSPLHF. The J gene is TRBJ1-6, the V gene TRBV28; 9 bases are a match to TRBD1. Looked up from germline, CDR1 is MDHEN and CDR2 is SYDVKM. The trim removed 5 bases at V and 10 bases at J, leaving 6 bases unmatched. The CDR3 extends over 14 amino acids.